The rows below give T cell receptor beta chains drawn from one sample of a study of blood T cell repertoires in COVID-19. TCRdb keeps only in-frame clones here, not all; method: immunoSEQ multiplex PCR. The data hold 300,000 to 400,000 clones, with over 80% observed a single time. Sequenced input: peripheral blood. These receptors came from a woman aged 50 to 60 with COVID-19, enrolled during active disease. Each CDR3 is given with its conserved first and last residue. D genes are given only for firm matches. Not every row has a clone size; where given, it reads once, few, many or a size class.

>TRBV5-6|TRBD1|.|TRBJ1-2
CASTGTGINYGYTF
TGTGCCAGCACGGGGACAGGAATCAACTATGGCTACACCTTC
>TRBV19|.|.|TRBJ1-2
CASSGFEVRKGGGYTF
TGTGCCAGTAGTGGTTTTGAGGTGCGAAAAGGAGGTGGCTACACCTTC
>TRBV5-4|TRBD2|.|TRBJ2-3
CASSSGLASDTQYF
TGTGCCAGCAGCTCGGGACTAGCATCAGATACGCAGTATTTT
>TRBV4-3|TRBD1|.|TRBJ1-1
CASSPRQGITNTEAFF
TGCGCCAGCAGCCCCCGACAGGGAATAACGAACACTGAAGCTTTCTTT
>TRBV13|.|.|TRBJ1-2
CASSLAGTGGASYTF
TGTGCCAGCAGCTTAGCCGGGACCGGGGGTGCGAGCTACACCTTC
>TRBV18|.|.|TRBJ2-1
CASSSVRNNEQFF
TGTGCCAGCTCGTCGGTGAGAAACAATGAGCAGTTCTTC
>TRBV5-6|TRBD1|.|TRBJ1-2
CASSYLTGANILYGYTF
TGTGCCAGCAGCTATTTGACAGGGGCAAACATTCTCTATGGCTACACCTTC
>TRBV7-9|.|.|TRBJ2-2
CASSFHRVPGELFF
TGTGCCAGCAGCTTCCACAGGGTCCCGGGGGAGCTGTTTTTT
>TRBV18|.|.|TRBJ1-1
CASSPRQAIETEAFF
TGTGCCAGCTCACCAAGACAGGCGATTGAAACTGAAGCTTTCTTT
>TRBV18|.|.|TRBJ1-6
CASSSVRDLRGNSPLHF
TGTGCCAGCTCATCAGTCAGGGATCTGCGGGGTAATTCACCCCTCCACTTT
>TRBV27|TRBD1|once|TRBJ2-7
CASRRTGANEQYF
TGTGCCAGCAGGCGGACAGGGGCAAACGAGCAGTACTTC
>TRBV7-9|.|.|TRBJ2-7
CASSQGWGTSYEQYF
TGTGCCAGCAGCCAGGGGTGGGGGACCTCCTACGAGCAGTACTTC
>TRBV5-1|.|.|TRBJ2-7
CASSLDSGTYEQYF
TGCGCCAGCAGCTTGGATTCGGGGACCTACGAGCAGTACTTC
>TRBV11-3|TRBD1|.|TRBJ2-2
CASSPGFPTGGTGELFF
TGTGCCAGCAGCCCCGGTTTCCCGACAGGGGGCACCGGGGAGCTGTTTTTT
>TRBV5-6|.|.|TRBJ2-3
CASSLRLAGGTQYF
TGTGCCAGCAGCTTAAGGCTAGCCGGGGGTACGCAGTATTTT
>TRBV6-5|.|.|TRBJ1-1
CATQGRLIDTEAFF
TGTGCCACCCAGGGTCGTCTGATTGACACTGAAGCTTTCTTT